Below are 10 T cell receptor beta chains sequenced from a single sample in a study of blood T cell repertoires in COVID-19. Using immunoSEQ multiplex PCR, the repertoire was profiled, and TCRdb retains in-frame clones only, with some absent. The sample holds about 140,000 clones; around nine tenths are singletons and the top ten take 4.3%. The sample comprised peripheral blood. The receptors derive from a woman in her thirties or forties with acute or convalescent COVID-19.

CDR3: CAWSQSGTAREHF. In DNA form, the CDR3 reads TGTGCCTGGAGCCAAAGTGGGACAGCAAGGGAGCATTTT. The V and J genes are TRBV30 and TRBJ1-5; 7 positions match TRBD1. In germline, CDR1 is GTSNPN, CDR2 SVGIG (reference sequence). There are 13 residues in the CDR3. V lost 3 bases to trimming and J lost 14 bases; unmatched junction nucleotides: 13.

The gene calls are TRBV28 and TRBJ1-2; possible D gene TRBD1, 6 bases. The CDR3 extends over 13 amino acids. The germline gives CDR1 MDHEN, CDR2 SYDVKM. V dropped 6 bases and J dropped 7 bases, with 15 bases sitting between them. CDR3 sequence: CASSPTGPVGYTF. CDR3 in DNA: TGTGCCAGCAGCCCTACAGGGCCCGTTGGCTACACCTTC.

The V call is TRBV21-1, the J call TRBJ2-1; the table's TRBD1 call for D was not verified on the DNA. TRBV21-1 counts as a pseudogene. CDR3 length: 17 amino acids. CDR3 coding DNA: TGTGCCAGCAGCAAATCAGGGGGGACCCAATCCGCGCCACAGCAGTTCTTC. It is translated as CASSKSGGTQSAPQQFF.

The rearrangement uses TRBV7-8 and TRBJ2-6; TRBD2 might be the D (6 bases). V lost 1 base, J lost 4 bases, and 17 bases lay in between. The CDR3 is made up of 18 amino acids. The germline gives CDR1 SGHVS, CDR2 FQNEAQ. CDR3 in amino acids: CASSLEGGRVFGANVLTF. Here the CDR3 DNA reads TGTGCCAGCAGCTTAGAGGGAGGCAGGGTGTTCGGGGCCAACGTCCTGACTTTC.

The chain uses TRBV6-2 or TRBV6-3 and TRBJ2-3; 10 nucleotides line up with TRBD2. The CDR3 consists of 16 residues. V shed 4 bases and J 6 bases; nucleotides not matched to a gene: 10. Per the germline V gene, CDR1 is MNHEY and CDR2 is SVGEGT. In DNA, the CDR3 is TGTGCCAGCAGTTTCCTACGGACTAGCGGCTTGGATACGCAGTATTTT. Translating it yields CASSFLRTSGLDTQYF.

On this clone itself: A read error may produce the germline difference seen at one junction end. The genes are TRBV9 and TRBJ1-1; a possible D gene is TRBD1 (6 bases). CDR3 size: 15 residues. The germline gives CDR1 SGDLS, CDR2 YYNGEE. The CDR3 nucleotides read TGTGCCAGCAGCGGGGCCTTAATTGGGGGCCGGAGGCTTGCCTTT. Protein: CASSGALIGGRRLAF. The complete variable domain, with remaining parts taken from reference TRBV9 and TRBJ1-1, reads DSGVTQTPKHLITATGQRVTLRCSPRSGDLSVYWYQQSLDQGLQFLIQYYNGEERAKGNILERFSAQQFPDLHSELNLSSLELGDSALYFCASSGALIGGRRLAFGQGTRLTVV.

V is TRBV5-6 and J is TRBJ2-1; D gene ambiguous. CDR3 length: 13 residues. Germline V lookup: CDR1 SGHDT, CDR2 YYEEEE. The V gene lost 4 bases and the J gene lost 3 bases, with 8 bases spanning the gap. CDR3 loop: CASSPYFYNEQFF. CDR3 DNA: TGTGCCAGCAGCCCGTACTTCTACAATGAGCAGTTCTTC.

CDR3 nucleotides: TGTGCCTGGAGCTCTGAGGCGTTACTCTATGGCTACACCTTC. Translation gives CAWSSEALLYGYTF. The chain employs TRBV30 and TRBJ1-2, with no clear D. This CDR3 is 14 amino acids long. From germline, CDR1 is GTSNPN and CDR2 SVGIG (reference sequence). V lost 3 bases to trimming and J lost 4 bases, with 15 bases between them.

The chain employs TRBV7-2 and TRBJ2-2; D unresolved. Germline V lookup: CDR1 SGHTA, CDR2 FQGNSA. CDR3 size: 14 residues. V was trimmed by 4 bases and J by 3 bases, leaving 9 bases between them. CDR3 amino acids: CASSSLSYTGELFF. The DNA for the CDR3 is TGTGCCAGCAGCTCCTTGTCGTACACCGGGGAGCTGTTTTTT.

The V and J genes are TRBV5-6 and TRBJ1-1; 8 bases line up with TRBD1. The CDR3 covers 14 residues. CDR1 and CDR2 from the germline V gene are SGHDT and YYEEEE. J lost 1 base, V lost 5 bases, and 4 bases had no gene match. As DNA, the CDR3 is TGTGCCAGCAGTTTCGGACAGGGGAACACTGAAGCTTTCTTT. The encoded protein is CASSFGQGNTEAFF. Using reference TRBV5-6 and TRBJ1-1 for the parts outside the CDR3, the full variable domain is DAGVTQSPTHLIKTRGQQVTLRCSPKSGHDTVSWYQQALGQGPQFIFQYYEEEERQRGNFPDRFSGHQFPNYSSELNVNALLLGDSALYLCASSFGQGNTEAFFGQGTRLTVV.